Each of the 5 T cell receptor beta chains below was sequenced from the same sample in a study of post-analysis software for immune sequencing data. Study-wide findings and caveats: TRBV segments more frequent in patients than in controls numbered five and included TRBV5-6, TRBV5-1 and TRBV20-1.

The authors incorporated unique molecular identifiers into the TCR beta cDNA libraries. TCRdb re-derived calls from the PCR reads in MiXCR, one entry per CDR3 protein. The table includes hundreds of thousands of distinct CDR3 sequences, approximately 57% detected once. No antigens are known for them. Sequencing used blood. These receptors all come from a girl aged 5 to 17 with multiple sclerosis.

This chain uses TRBV2 with TRBJ1-5; D gene ambiguous. The germline CDR1 and CDR2 sequences are SNHLY and FYNNEI. V was clipped by 6 bases and J by 0 bases, with 12 bases between them. This CDR3 comprises 15 residues. CDR3 region: CASRPDGDSNQPQHF. The CDR3 nucleotides are TGTGCCAGCAGGCCGGACGGCGATAGCAATCAGCCCCAGCATTTT.

The gene calls are TRBV12-3 or TRBV12-4 and TRBJ2-3, with D perhaps given as TRBD1 or TRBD2 (5 bases each). CDR3 size: 15 residues. V was clipped by 7 bases and J by 3 bases, with 17 bases between them. The CDR3: CASTDWDGGTDTQYF. The DNA of the CDR3 is TGTGCCAGCACCGACTGGGACGGTGGGACAGATACGCAGTATTTT.

Only one count was recorded for this clonotype. The chain recombines TRBV11-2 with TRBJ2-1; D might be TRBD2 (6 bases). This CDR3 is built from 16 residues. CDR1 and CDR2 from the germline V gene are SGHAT and FQNNGV. The ends were cut back, 10 bases at V and 8 bases at J, with 27 bases in the middle. The DNA for the CDR3 is TGTGCCACCCAGAGTAGCGGCCCTCTCCCATTGGATGAGCAGTTCTTC. Translated, it gives CATQSSGPLPLDEQFF.

The chain joins TRBV7-2 to TRBJ2-1; maybe TRBD2 (6 bases). Germline CDR1 reads SGHTA; CDR2 reads FQGNSA. The CDR3 runs 16 residues. V lost 1 base and J lost 2, with 12 bases in between. The CDR3 DNA is TGTGCCAGCAGCTTAGGGGGGGTGTGGCCCTACAATGAGCAGTTCTTC. Translating it yields CASSLGGVWPYNEQFF. Using reference TRBV7-2 and TRBJ2-1 for the parts outside the CDR3, the full variable domain is GAGVSQSPSNKVTEKGKDVELRCDPISGHTALYWYRQSLGQGLEFLIYFQGNSAPDKSGLPSDRFSAERTGGSVSTLTIQRTQQEDSAVYLCASSLGGVWPYNEQFFGPGTRLTVL.

The chain combines TRBV18 with TRBJ2-4; D ambiguous. Germline V lookup: CDR1 KGHSH, CDR2 LQKENI. The ends were cut back, 4 bases at V and 8 bases at J, with 15 bases in the middle. This CDR3 is built from 14 residues. The CDR3 region is CASSRTEIAYIQYF. CDR3 DNA: TGTGCCAGCTCACGTACAGAGATTGCATACATTCAGTACTTC.